This is a list of T cell receptor beta chains from one sample in a study of response to subunit inactivated influenza vaccine. TCRdb redid the calling of the RT-PCR reads with MiXCR, one entry per CDR3 protein. The repertoire holds 860,000 or so distinct CDR3 sequences, approximately 22% seen once, with roughly a tenth in the top ten. The sequencing used PBMCs from blood, collected more than 4 days after vaccination. These receptors were obtained from a man aged 45-65 years who received an inactivated influenza vaccine. CDR3s include the opening cysteine and the closing phenylalanine or tryptophan. D genes are given only for firm matches. The size field is filled for only some rows; it gives once, few, many or a size class.

NA	NA	TRBJ2-1	TRBV24-1	CATRGLSPWNEQFF	TGTGCCACAAGAGGACTCTCCCCTTGGAATGAGCAGTTCTTC
TRBD2	once	TRBJ2-1	TRBV7-9	CASSLFLTSGVSNEQFF	TGTGCCAGCAGCTTATTTTTGACTAGCGGAGTGAGCAATGAGCAGTTCTTC
TRBD1	NA	TRBJ2-3	TRBV5-1	CASSRRTGPPTDTQYF	TGCGCCAGCAGCCGTCGGACAGGCCCACCCACAGATACGCAGTATTTT
NA	NA	TRBJ1-1	TRBV5-1	CASSPAGAIAEAFF	TGCGCCAGCAGCCCCGCGGGGGCTATTGCTGAAGCTTTCTTT
NA	NA	TRBJ2-7	TRBV2	CASNRPGEEQYF	TGTGCCAGCAACAGACCAGGGGAAGAGCAGTACTTC
NA	NA	TRBJ1-1	TRBV6-2/TRBV6-3	CASSPWGTGFLGAFF	TGTGCCAGCAGTCCCTGGGGGACGGGGTTCTTAGGAGCTTTCTTT
TRBD2	many	TRBJ2-1	TRBV6-2/TRBV6-3	CASSYNGPGGTGNNEQFF	TGTGCCAGCAGTTACAACGGTCCGGGAGGCACTGGAAACAATGAGCAGTTCTTC
NA	NA	TRBJ1-2	TRBV6-2/TRBV6-3	CATGTTANYGYTF	TGTGCCACGGGGACGACAGCTAACTATGGCTACACCTTC
NA	many	TRBJ2-5	TRBV12-3/TRBV12-4	CASSLLETQYF	TGTGCCAGCAGCTTATTGGAGACCCAGTACTTC
NA	few	TRBJ1-5	TRBV4-2	CASSQQRGQPQHF	TGTGCCAGCAGCCAACAAAGGGGTCAGCCCCAGCATTTT
NA	NA	TRBJ2-3	TRBV15	CATSRALGGRADTQYF	TGTGCCACCAGCAGGGCCCTGGGGGGGCGTGCAGATACGCAGTATTTT
NA	once	TRBJ2-2	TRBV12-3/TRBV12-4	CASSTAPGDAGELFF	TGTGCCAGCAGCACCGCCCCTGGGGACGCCGGGGAGCTGTTTTTT
TRBD1	few	TRBJ1-3	TRBV29-1	CSVTGDRGRGTIYF	TGCAGCGTGACTGGAGACAGGGGCCGCGGCACCATATATTTT
NA	few	TRBJ2-7	TRBV12-3/TRBV12-4	CASSLVYGEQYF	TGTGCCAGCAGTTTAGTGTACGGCGAGCAGTACTTC
NA	NA	TRBJ2-7	TRBV11-2	CASTLGARHWEQYF	TGTGCCAGCACCCTAGGGGCAAGACACTGGGAGCAGTACTTC
NA	many	TRBJ2-3	TRBV29-1	CSVEGLVTDTQYF	TGCAGCGTTGAAGGCCTAGTCACAGATACGCAGTATTTT
TRBD2	NA	TRBJ2-3	TRBV24-1	CANSRRGKGLAGLADTQYF	TGTGCCAACAGCCGGAGGGGTAAAGGACTAGCGGGACTGGCAGATACGCAGTATTTT
TRBD1	few	TRBJ2-3	TRBV4-3	CASSQEGGWSTDTQYF	TGCGCCAGCAGCCAAGAAGGGGGCTGGAGCACAGATACGCAGTATTTT
TRBD1	NA	TRBJ1-6	TRBV5-1	CASSMTGGASNSPLHF	TGCGCCAGCAGCATGACAGGGGGCGCCTCTAATTCACCCCTCCACTTT
TRBD2	NA	TRBJ2-6	TRBV11-1	CASLEGLVGSSGANVLTF	TGTGCCAGCTTAGAGGGACTAGTGGGATCATCTGGGGCCAACGTCCTGACTTTC
NA	many	TRBJ2-7	TRBV7-2	CASSLVARDYEQYF	TGTGCCAGCAGCTTAGTGGCACGAGACTACGAGCAGTACTTC
NA	NA	TRBJ2-1	TRBV6-5	CASSYSVIGGKFF	TGTGCCAGCAGTTACTCGGTGATCGGGGGCAAGTTCTTC
NA	many	TRBJ2-2	TRBV6-2/TRBV6-3	CASSPSRGQSNTGELFF	TGTGCCAGCAGTCCCAGTCGTGGGCAATCGAACACCGGGGAGCTGTTTTTT
NA	many	TRBJ2-7	TRBV5-1	CASSLGGSHSYEQYF	TGCGCCAGCAGCTTAGGTGGGTCCCACTCCTACGAGCAGTACTTC
NA	few	TRBJ2-7	TRBV24-1	CATSDPGGVGEQYF	TGTGCCACCAGTGACCCCGGCGGCGTAGGCGAGCAGTACTTC
NA	NA	TRBJ2-5	TRBV9	CASSVGSQYQETQYF	TGTGCCAGCAGCGTAGGCTCCCAGTACCAAGAGACCCAGTACTTC
TRBD2	few	TRBJ2-7	TRBV28	CASSTPELAGVHEQYF	TGTGCCAGCAGCACACCCGAACTAGCGGGAGTACACGAGCAGTACTTC
TRBD1	NA	TRBJ2-7	TRBV20-1	CSATDRAYEQYF	TGCAGTGCAACTGACAGGGCTTACGAGCAGTACTTC
NA	once	TRBJ1-2	TRBV12-3/TRBV12-4	CASSGGQSNGYTF	TGTGCCAGCAGCGGTGGACAGTCGAACGGCTACACCTTC
TRBD1	NA	TRBJ2-7	TRBV5-1	CASSVPGTGSYEQYF	TGCGCCAGCAGCGTCCCCGGGACAGGATCCTACGAGCAGTACTTC
TRBD2	few	TRBJ2-1	TRBV29-1	CSGGRRENNEQFF	TGCAGCGGCGGGAGGAGGGAAAACAATGAGCAGTTCTTC
NA	NA	TRBJ1-4	TRBV18	CASSQIGLASRGEKLFF	TGTGCCAGCTCTCAGATCGGGTTGGCCAGTCGGGGTGAAAAACTGTTTTTT
NA	NA	TRBJ2-3	TRBV28	CASSQPWDTDTQYF	TGTGCCAGCAGTCAACCCTGGGACACAGATACGCAGTATTTT
NA	NA	TRBJ1-1	TRBV20-1	CSARAVAGTEAFF	TGCAGTGCTAGAGCCGTAGCCGGAACTGAAGCTTTCTTT
NA	few	TRBJ2-7	TRBV7-2	CASSPQALPSYEQYF	TGTGCCAGCAGCCCACAGGCCTTACCCTCCTACGAGCAGTACTTC
TRBD2	NA	TRBJ2-1	TRBV20-1	CSAGSGGSSYNEQFF	TGCAGTGCGGGGAGCGGGGGAAGCTCCTACAATGAGCAGTTCTTC
NA	NA	TRBJ2-7	TRBV30	CAWSGGGSEQYF	TGTGCCTGGAGTGGCGGTGGTTCCGAGCAGTACTTC
NA	few	TRBJ2-2	TRBV7-2	CASSVRVPNTGELFF	TGTGCCAGCAGCGTCCGGGTACCGAACACCGGGGAGCTGTTTTTT
NA	NA	TRBJ2-7	TRBV20-1	CSVPSPLSYEQYF	TGCAGTGTTCCGAGCCCGCTCTCCTACGAGCAGTACTTC
TRBD1	few	TRBJ1-1	TRBV20-1	CSATGTGVKDTEAFF	TGCAGTGCCACCGGGACAGGGGTAAAGGACACTGAAGCTTTCTTT
NA	many	TRBJ2-5	TRBV7-2	CASSRTVYQETQYF	TGTGCCAGCAGCCGGACAGTTTACCAAGAGACCCAGTACTTC
NA	NA	TRBJ2-1	TRBV27	CASSGLGLRDSYNEQFF	TGTGCCAGCAGTGGATTAGGGTTGCGGGACTCCTACAATGAGCAGTTCTTC
TRBD1	few	TRBJ1-3	TRBV29-1	CSVWTGAGNTIYF	TGCAGCGTTTGGACAGGGGCTGGAAACACCATATATTTT
TRBD1	NA	TRBJ2-7	TRBV7-9	CASSLGTGDLSYEQYF	TGTGCCAGCAGCCTCGGGACAGGCGATCTCTCCTACGAGCAGTACTTC
NA	few	TRBJ2-3	TRBV4-3	CASSQDGRSGTDTQYF	TGCGCCAGCAGCCAAGATGGCCGATCCGGCACAGATACGCAGTATTTT
TRBD2	NA	TRBJ2-3	TRBV20-1	CSAQVGGRAIDTQYF	TGCAGTGCCCAGGTGGGCGGGAGGGCCATAGATACGCAGTATTTT
TRBD1	NA	TRBJ1-5	TRBV25-1	CASSETGINQPQHF	TGTGCCAGCAGTGAGACAGGGATAAATCAGCCCCAGCATTTT
TRBD2	few	TRBJ2-5	TRBV29-1	CSALERWASGQETQYF	TGCAGCGCCCTCGAACGGTGGGCTAGCGGACAAGAGACCCAGTACTTC
NA	few	TRBJ1-2	TRBV29-1	CSGRGSGGYTF	TGCAGCGGGAGGGGGTCTGGCGGCTACACCTTC
NA	few	TRBJ1-5	TRBV7-9	CSSSSNRDQPQHF	TGTTCCAGCAGCTCTAACAGGGATCAGCCCCAGCATTTT
NA	many	TRBJ1-1	TRBV29-1	CSVTGTRHEAFF	TGCAGCGTAACAGGGACACGGCATGAAGCTTTCTTT
TRBD2	few	TRBJ2-1	TRBV10-3	CAISRAGLAGGEQFF	TGTGCCATCAGCCGTGCGGGACTAGCCGGCGGTGAGCAGTTCTTC